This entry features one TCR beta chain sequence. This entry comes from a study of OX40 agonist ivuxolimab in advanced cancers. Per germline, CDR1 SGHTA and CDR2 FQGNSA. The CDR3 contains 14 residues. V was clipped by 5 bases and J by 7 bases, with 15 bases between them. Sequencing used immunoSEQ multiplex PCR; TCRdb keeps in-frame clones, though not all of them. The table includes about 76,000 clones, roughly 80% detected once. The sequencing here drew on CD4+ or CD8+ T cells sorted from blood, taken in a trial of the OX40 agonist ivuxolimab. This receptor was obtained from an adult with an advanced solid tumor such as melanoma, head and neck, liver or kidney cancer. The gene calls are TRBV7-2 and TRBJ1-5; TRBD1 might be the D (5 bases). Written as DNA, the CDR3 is TGTGCCAGCAGCCCTGACAGTTCCCGACAGCCCCAGCATTTT. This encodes CASSPDSSRQPQHF.